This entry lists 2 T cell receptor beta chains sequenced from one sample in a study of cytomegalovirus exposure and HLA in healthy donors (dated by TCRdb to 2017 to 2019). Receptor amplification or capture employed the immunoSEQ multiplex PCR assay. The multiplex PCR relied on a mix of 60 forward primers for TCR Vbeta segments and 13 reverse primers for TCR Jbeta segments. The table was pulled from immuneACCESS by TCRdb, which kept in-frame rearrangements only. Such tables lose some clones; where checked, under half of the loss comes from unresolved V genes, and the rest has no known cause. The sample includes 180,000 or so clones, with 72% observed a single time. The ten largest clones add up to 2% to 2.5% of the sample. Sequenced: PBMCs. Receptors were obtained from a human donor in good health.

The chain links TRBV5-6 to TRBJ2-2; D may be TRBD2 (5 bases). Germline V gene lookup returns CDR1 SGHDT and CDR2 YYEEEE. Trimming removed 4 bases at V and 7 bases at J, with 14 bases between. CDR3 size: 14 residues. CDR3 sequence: CASSPSGSNGELFF. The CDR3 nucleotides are TGTGCCAGCAGCCCATCGGGAAGCAACGGGGAGCTGTTTTTT.

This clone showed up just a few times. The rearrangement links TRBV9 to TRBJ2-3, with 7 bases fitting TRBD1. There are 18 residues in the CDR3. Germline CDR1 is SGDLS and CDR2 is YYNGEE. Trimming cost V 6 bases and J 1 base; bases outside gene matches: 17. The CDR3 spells CASTSPLDRTEGTDTQYF. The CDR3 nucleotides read TGTGCCAGCACCAGTCCCCTGGACAGGACGGAGGGCACAGATACGCAGTATTTT.